The 13 T cell receptor beta chains below all came from one sample that was sequenced in a study of T cells after yellow fever vaccination. TCRdb re-derived calls from the 5' RACE reads in MiXCR, one entry per CDR3 protein. This table holds 100,000 to 150,000 distinct CDR3 sequences, around 7.2% found once. Sequenced material: CD4+ T cells sorted from PBMCs, taken around 45 days after the first yellow fever vaccination. These receptors were taken from a young man who received the YFV17D yellow fever vaccine.

This clonotype showed up many times. The chain links TRBV27 to TRBJ1-1; TRBD1 matches 7 bases. CDR1 is MNHEY and CDR2 is SMNVEV in the germline V gene (reference sequence). The trim removed 10 bases at V and 0 bases at J, leaving 14 bases unmatched. This CDR3 is 16 amino acids long. The CDR3 sequence: CATSARKGAMNTEAFF. DNA for the CDR3: TGTGCCACCTCTGCCCGGAAGGGGGCCATGAACACTGAAGCTTTCTTT.

This clonotype was detected many times. The chain couples TRBV18 to TRBJ2-5; D unclear. The CDR3 spans 16 residues. CDR1 is KGHSH, CDR2 LQKENI, per germline. V shed 1 base and J shed 1 base, with 13 bases lying between them. CDR3 residues: CASSPLGGVPQETQYF. The DNA for the CDR3 is TGTGCCAGCTCACCACTCGGTGGGGTACCCCAAGAGACCCAGTACTTC.

This clonotype was observed at least ten times. The chain is built from TRBV28 and TRBJ2-7; 9 nucleotides match TRBD1. Per the germline V gene, CDR1 is MDHEN and CDR2 is SYDVKM. With 3 bases clipped from V and 4 bases from J, the junction kept 10 bases outside the gene matches. This CDR3 comprises 16 residues. CDR3 protein: CASSFGRRTGAYEQYV. CDR3 in DNA: TGTGCCAGCAGTTTTGGGCGTAGGACAGGGGCGTACGAGCAGTACGTC.

At least ten counts were recorded for this clonotype. The CDR3 sequence is CASRPYWGQDQETQYF. The CDR3, as DNA: TGTGCCAGCAGACCATATTGGGGACAGGACCAAGAGACCCAGTACTTC. The chain joins TRBV27 to TRBJ2-5; 8 positions agree with TRBD1. The CDR3 is made up of 16 amino acids. The J segment lost 0 bases and the V segment lost 6 bases, leaving 9 bases of the junction unmatched. CDR1 and CDR2 (germline): MNHEY, SMNVEV (reference sequence).

This clonotype was seen at least ten times. The chain uses TRBV7-2 and TRBJ2-1, with TRBD2 as a possible D gene (7 bases). CDR1 and CDR2 from the germline V gene are SGHTA and FQGNSA. The CDR3 spans 17 residues. Trimming removed 5 bases at V and 2 bases at J, with 19 bases between. CDR3 bases: TGTGCCAGCAGCGTCAGGGGACGGGGGGAACCCTACAATGAGCAGTTCTTC. Its protein product is CASSVRGRGEPYNEQFF.

Many counts were recorded for this clonotype. The V call is TRBV5-1, the J call TRBJ1-6; perhaps TRBD1 as D (5 bases). This CDR3 spans 12 amino acids. Germline V gene sequence: CDR1 SGHRS, CDR2 YFSETQ. Trimming cost V 3 bases and J 8 bases, with 6 bases left between them. The CDR3 nucleotides read TGCGCCAGCAGCTCACAGGATTCACCCCTCCACTTT. This translates into CASSSQDSPLHF.

This clonotype occurred many times. The rearrangement uses TRBV18 and TRBJ2-2, with 8 nucleotides matching TRBD2. The V segment lost 0 bases and the J segment 5 bases; nucleotides outside the gene matches: 5. The CDR3 loop spans 16 amino acids. CDR1 KGHSH and CDR2 LQKENI come from the germline V gene. CDR3 in amino acids: CASSPPWGLGTGELFF. Here the CDR3 DNA reads TGTGCCAGCTCACCACCGTGGGGACTAGGGACCGGGGAGCTGTTTTTT.

In this sample, this clonotype turned up many times. The V gene is TRBV18, the J gene TRBJ2-3; 9 bases match TRBD1. The CDR3 is 15 amino acids. After removal of 3 bases from V and 4 bases from J, the junction contained 5 bases not matched to a gene. Germline CDR1 is KGHSH and CDR2 is LQKENI. CDR3 sequence reads: CASSPVTGGADTQYF. DNA of the CDR3: TGTGCCAGCTCACCCGTAACAGGGGGCGCAGATACGCAGTATTTT.

The CDR3 spells CASSRGDWQYF. The CDR3 region has the DNA TGTGCCAGCAGTAGGGGCGACTGGCAGTACTTC. This chain links TRBV5-6 with TRBJ2-7; possible D gene TRBD1, 5 bases. The CDR3 is 11 amino acids. Per germline, CDR1 SGHDT and CDR2 YYEEEE. The ends were cut back, 5 bases at V and 9 bases at J, with 12 bases in the middle.

This clonotype was observed many times. The chain links TRBV5-1 to TRBJ1-1; 8 bases map to TRBD1. Per germline, CDR1 SGHRS and CDR2 YFSETQ. With V trimmed by 4 bases and J by 5 bases, 7 bases remained unmatched. The CDR3 is 14 residues long. The CDR3 reads CASSITRQGTEAFF. CDR3 nucleotide sequence: TGCGCCAGCAGCATAACCCGACAGGGGACTGAAGCTTTCTTT.

This clonotype was seen repeatedly, ten times or more. The V and J genes are TRBV9 and TRBJ2-3; a possible D gene is TRBD2 (6 bases). The V end was cut by 4 bases, the J end by 14 bases, with 17 bases between. The CDR3 is 12 residues long. The V gene's germline CDR1 is SGDLS and CDR2 YYNGEE. The CDR3: CASSTFGGRLYF. CDR3 coding DNA: TGTGCCAGCAGCACCTTTGGGGGGAGGCTGTATTTT.

This clonotype showed up just a few times. The chain couples TRBV2 to TRBJ2-2, with 9 bases matching TRBD1. The CDR3 totals 13 residues. Germline assignment: CDR1 SNHLY and CDR2 FYNNEI. V trimming: 10 bases; J trimming: 7 bases; junction bases outside the gene matches: 7. CDR3 protein: CATRDREGGELFF. Written as DNA, the CDR3 is TGTGCCACCCGGGACAGGGAGGGCGGGGAGCTGTTTTTT.

This clonotype was recorded at least ten times. The chain combines TRBV5-4 with TRBJ1-1, with TRBD1 matching over 8 bases. The CDR3 is 14 amino acids. Trimming cost V 2 bases and J 0 bases; bases outside gene matches: 0. Germline assignment: CDR1 SGHNT and CDR2 YYREEE (reference sequence). The CDR3 loop is CASSLQGVNTEAFF. CDR3 nucleotides: TGTGCCAGCAGCTTACAGGGGGTGAACACTGAAGCTTTCTTT.